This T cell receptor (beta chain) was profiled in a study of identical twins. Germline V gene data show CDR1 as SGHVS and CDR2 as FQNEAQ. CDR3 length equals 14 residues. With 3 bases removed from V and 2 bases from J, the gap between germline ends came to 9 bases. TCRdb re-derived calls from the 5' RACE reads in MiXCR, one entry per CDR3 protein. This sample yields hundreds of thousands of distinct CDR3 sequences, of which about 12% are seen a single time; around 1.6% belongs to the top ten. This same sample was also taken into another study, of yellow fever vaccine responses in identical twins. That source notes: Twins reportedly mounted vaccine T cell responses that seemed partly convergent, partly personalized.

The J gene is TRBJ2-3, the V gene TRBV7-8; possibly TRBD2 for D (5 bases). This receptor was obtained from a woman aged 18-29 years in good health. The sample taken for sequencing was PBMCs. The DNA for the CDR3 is TGTGCCAGCAGCTTCGGGAAGAACACAGATACGCAGTATTTT. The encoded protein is CASSFGKNTDTQYF. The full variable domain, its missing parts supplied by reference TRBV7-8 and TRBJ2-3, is GAGVSQSPRYKVAKRGQDVALRCDPISGHVSLFWYQQALGQGPEFLTYFQNEAQLDKSGLPSDRFFAERPEGSVSTLKIQRTQQEDSAVYLCASSFGKNTDTQYFGPGTRLTVL.